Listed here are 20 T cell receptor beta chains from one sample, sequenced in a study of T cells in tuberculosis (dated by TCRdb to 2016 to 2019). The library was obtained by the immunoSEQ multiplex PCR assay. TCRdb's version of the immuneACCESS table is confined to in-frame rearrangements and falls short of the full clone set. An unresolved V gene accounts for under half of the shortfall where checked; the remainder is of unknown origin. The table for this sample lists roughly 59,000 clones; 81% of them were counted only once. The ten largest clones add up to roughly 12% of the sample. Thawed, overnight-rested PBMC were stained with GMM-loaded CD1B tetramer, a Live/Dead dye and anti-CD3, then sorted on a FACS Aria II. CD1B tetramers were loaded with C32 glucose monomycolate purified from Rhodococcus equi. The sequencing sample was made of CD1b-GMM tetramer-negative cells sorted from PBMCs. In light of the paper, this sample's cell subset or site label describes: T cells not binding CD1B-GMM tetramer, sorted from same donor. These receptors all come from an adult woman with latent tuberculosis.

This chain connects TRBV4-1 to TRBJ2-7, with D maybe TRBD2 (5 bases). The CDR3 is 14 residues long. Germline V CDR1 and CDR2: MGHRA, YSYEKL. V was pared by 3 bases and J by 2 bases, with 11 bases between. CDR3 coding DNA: TGCGCCAGCAGCCAGGACCTCGGGACCTACGAGCAGTACTTC. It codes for CASSQDLGTYEQYF.

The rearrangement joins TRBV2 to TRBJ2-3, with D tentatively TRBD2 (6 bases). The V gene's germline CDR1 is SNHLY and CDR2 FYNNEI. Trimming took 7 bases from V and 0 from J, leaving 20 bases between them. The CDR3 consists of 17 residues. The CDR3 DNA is TGTGCCAGCACCCTTCCCGTTCCGGGAGTCAGCACAGATACGCAGTATTTT. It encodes CASTLPVPGVSTDTQYF.

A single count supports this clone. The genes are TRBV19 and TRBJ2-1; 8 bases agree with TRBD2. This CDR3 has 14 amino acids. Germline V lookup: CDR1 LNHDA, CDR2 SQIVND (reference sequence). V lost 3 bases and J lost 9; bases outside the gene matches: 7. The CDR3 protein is CASSIGGRGGEQFF. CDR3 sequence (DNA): TGTGCCAGTAGTATTGGGGGTCGGGGGGGTGAGCAGTTCTTC.

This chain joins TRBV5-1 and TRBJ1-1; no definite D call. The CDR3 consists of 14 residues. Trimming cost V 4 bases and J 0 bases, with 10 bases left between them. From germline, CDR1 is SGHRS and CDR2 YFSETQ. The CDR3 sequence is CASSVTVMNTEAFF. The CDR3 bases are TGCGCCAGCAGCGTGACTGTCATGAACACTGAAGCTTTCTTT.

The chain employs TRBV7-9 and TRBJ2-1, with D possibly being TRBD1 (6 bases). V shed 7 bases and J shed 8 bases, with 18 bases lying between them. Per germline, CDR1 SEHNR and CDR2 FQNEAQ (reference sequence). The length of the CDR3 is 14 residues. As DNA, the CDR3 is TGTGCCAGCATCTCCGGGACAATGGCCCATGAGCAGTTCTTC. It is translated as CASISGTMAHEQFF.

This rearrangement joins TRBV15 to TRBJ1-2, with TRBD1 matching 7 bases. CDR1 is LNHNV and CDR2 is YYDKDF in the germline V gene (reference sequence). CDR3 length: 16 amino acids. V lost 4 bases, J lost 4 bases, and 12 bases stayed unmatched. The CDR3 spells CATSIPGDSLPYGYTF. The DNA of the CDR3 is TGTGCCACCAGCATCCCAGGGGACAGTCTACCCTATGGCTACACCTTC.

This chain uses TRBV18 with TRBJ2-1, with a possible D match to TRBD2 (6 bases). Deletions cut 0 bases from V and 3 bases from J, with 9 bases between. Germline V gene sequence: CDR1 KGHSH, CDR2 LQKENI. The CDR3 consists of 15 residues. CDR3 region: CASSPPGGNYNEQFF. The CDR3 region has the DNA TGTGCCAGCTCACCACCTGGCGGGAACTACAATGAGCAGTTCTTC.

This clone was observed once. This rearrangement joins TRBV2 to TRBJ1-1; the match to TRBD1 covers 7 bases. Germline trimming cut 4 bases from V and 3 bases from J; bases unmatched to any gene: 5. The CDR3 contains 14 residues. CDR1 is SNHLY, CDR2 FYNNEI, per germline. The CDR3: CASSGQGGYTEAFF. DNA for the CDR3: TGTGCCAGCAGTGGACAGGGCGGGTACACTGAAGCTTTCTTT. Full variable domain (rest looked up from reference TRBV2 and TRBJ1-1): EPEVTQTPSHQVTQMGQEVILRCVPISNHLYFYWYRQILGQKVEFLVSFYNNEISEKSEIFDDQFSVERPDGSNFTLKIRSTKLEDSAMYFCASSGQGGYTEAFFGQGTRLTVV.

The CDR3 sequence is CASRGQVNTGELFF. The CDR3 DNA follows: TGTGCCAGCAGAGGACAGGTTAACACCGGGGAGCTGTTTTTT. The chain employs TRBV28 and TRBJ2-2; 7 bases match TRBD1. Germline assignment: CDR1 MDHEN and CDR2 SYDVKM. After removal of 6 bases from V and 2 bases from J, the junction contained 3 bases not matched to a gene. The CDR3 has 14 amino acids.

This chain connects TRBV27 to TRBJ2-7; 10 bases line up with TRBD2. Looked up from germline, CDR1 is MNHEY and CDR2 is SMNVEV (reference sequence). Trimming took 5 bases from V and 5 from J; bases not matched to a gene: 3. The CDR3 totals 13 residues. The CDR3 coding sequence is TGTGCCAGCAGTCCTAGCGGGGGCCACGAGCAGTACTTC. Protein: CASSPSGGHEQYF.

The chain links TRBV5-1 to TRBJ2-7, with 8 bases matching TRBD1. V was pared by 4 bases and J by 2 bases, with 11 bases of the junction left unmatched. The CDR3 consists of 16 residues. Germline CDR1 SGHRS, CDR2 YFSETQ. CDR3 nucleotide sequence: TGCGCCAGCAGCCAAGCCGGACAGGGTGTCCCCTACGAGCAGTACTTC. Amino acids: CASSQAGQGVPYEQYF.

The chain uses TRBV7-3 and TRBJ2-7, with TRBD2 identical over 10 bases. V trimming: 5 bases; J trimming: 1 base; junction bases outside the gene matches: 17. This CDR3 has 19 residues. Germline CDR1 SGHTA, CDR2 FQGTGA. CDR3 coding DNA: TGTGCCAGCAGCATCGACAGGGATCTAGCGGGAGTGACGTCCTACGAGCAGTACTTC. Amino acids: CASSIDRDLAGVTSYEQYF.

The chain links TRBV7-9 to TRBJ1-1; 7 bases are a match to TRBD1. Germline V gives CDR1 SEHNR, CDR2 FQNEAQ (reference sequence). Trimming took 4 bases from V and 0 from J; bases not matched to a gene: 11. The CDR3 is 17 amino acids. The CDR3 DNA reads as TGTGCCAGCAGCTCCGTCGTGAGACAGGGCCTGAACACTGAAGCTTTCTTT. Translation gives CASSSVVRQGLNTEAFF.

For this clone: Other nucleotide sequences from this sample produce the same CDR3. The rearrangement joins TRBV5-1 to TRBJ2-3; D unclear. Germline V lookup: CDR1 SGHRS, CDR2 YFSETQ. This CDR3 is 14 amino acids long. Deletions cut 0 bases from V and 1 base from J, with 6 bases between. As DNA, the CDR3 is TGCGCCAGCAGCTTGGACGGAGGCACAGATACGCAGTATTTT. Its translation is CASSLDGGTDTQYF.

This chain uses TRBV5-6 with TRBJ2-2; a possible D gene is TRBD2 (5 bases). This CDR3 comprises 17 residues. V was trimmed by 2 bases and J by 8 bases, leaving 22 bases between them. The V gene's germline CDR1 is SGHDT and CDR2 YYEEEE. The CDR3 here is CASSFGQTRLIQGELFF. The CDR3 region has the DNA TGTGCCAGCAGCTTCGGGCAAACTAGATTAATTCAAGGGGAGCTGTTTTTT. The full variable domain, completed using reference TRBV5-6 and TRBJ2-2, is DAGVTQSPTHLIKTRGQQVTLRCSPKSGHDTVSWYQQALGQGPQFIFQYYEEEERQRGNFPDRFSGHQFPNYSSELNVNALLLGDSALYLCASSFGQTRLIQGELFFGEGSRLTVL.

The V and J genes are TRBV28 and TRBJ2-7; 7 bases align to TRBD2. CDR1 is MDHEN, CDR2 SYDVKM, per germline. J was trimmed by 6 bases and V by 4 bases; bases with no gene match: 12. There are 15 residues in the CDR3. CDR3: CASSSPLGAGVEQYF. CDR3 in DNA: TGTGCCAGCAGTTCCCCCCTAGGGGCGGGAGTCGAGCAGTACTTC.

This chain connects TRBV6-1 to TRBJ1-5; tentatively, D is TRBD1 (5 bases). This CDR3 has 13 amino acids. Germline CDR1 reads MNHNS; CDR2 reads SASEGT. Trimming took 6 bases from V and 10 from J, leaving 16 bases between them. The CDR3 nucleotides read TGTGCCAGCAGCCCGGGGGGGAAGATCCCCCAGCATTTT. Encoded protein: CASSPGGKIPQHF.

CDR3 amino acids: CASSPHWSSYNSPLHF. The CDR3 DNA reads TGTGCCAGCAGCCCCCACTGGAGCTCCTATAATTCACCCCTCCACTTT. The chain employs TRBV4-2 and TRBJ1-6; D gene ambiguous. The V gene lost 4 bases and the J gene lost 0 bases, with 10 bases spanning the gap. The CDR3 sequence is 16 residues long. CDR1 LGHNA and CDR2 YNFKEQ come from the germline V gene.

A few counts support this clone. The CDR3 bases are TGTGCCAGCAGCCCAGCGGGGGGGCGAGAGACCCAGTACTTC. Protein sequence: CASSPAGGRETQYF. The rearrangement joins TRBV6-5 to TRBJ2-5, with 10 nucleotides matching TRBD2. CDR1 is MNHEY and CDR2 is SVGAGI in the germline V gene. The CDR3 is 14 amino acids. Unmatched junction bases numbered 5, after V lost 6 bases and J lost 4 bases.

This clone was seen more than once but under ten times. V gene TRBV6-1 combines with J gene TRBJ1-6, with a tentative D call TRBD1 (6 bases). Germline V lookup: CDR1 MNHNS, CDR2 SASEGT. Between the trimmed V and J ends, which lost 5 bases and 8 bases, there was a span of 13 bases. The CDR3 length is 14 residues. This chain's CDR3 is CASSTDRRDSPLHF. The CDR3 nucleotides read TGTGCCAGCAGTACCGACAGGCGGGATTCACCCCTCCACTTT.